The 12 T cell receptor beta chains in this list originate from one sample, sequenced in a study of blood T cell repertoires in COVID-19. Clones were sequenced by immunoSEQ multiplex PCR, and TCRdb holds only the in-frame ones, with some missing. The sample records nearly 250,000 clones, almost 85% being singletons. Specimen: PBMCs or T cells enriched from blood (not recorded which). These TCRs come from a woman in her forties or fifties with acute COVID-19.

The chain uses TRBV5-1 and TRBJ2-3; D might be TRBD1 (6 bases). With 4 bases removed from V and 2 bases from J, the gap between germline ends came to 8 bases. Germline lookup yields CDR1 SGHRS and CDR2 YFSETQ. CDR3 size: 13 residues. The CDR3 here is CASSRTVTDTQYF. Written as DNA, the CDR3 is TGCGCCAGCAGCAGGACAGTCACAGATACGCAGTATTTT. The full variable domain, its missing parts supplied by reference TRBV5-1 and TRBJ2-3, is KAGVTQTPRYLIKTRGQQVTLSCSPISGHRSVSWYQQTPGQGLQFLFEYFSETQRNKGNFPGRFSGRQFSNSRSEMNVSTLELGDSALYLCASSRTVTDTQYFGPGTRLTVL.

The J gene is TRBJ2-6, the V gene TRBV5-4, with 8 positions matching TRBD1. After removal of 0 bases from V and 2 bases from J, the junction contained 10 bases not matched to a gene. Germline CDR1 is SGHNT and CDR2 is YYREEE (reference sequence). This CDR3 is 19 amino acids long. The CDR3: CASSLGGTGRDPGANVLTF. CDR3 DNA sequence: TGTGCCAGCAGCTTGGGGGGGACAGGTCGCGATCCTGGGGCCAACGTCCTGACTTTC.

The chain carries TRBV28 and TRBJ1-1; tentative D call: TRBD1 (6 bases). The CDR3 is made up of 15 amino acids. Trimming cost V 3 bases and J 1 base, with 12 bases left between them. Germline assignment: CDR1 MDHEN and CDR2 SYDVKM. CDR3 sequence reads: CASSFWTDQNTEAFF. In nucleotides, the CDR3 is TGTGCCAGCAGTTTCTGGACAGATCAGAACACTGAAGCTTTCTTT.

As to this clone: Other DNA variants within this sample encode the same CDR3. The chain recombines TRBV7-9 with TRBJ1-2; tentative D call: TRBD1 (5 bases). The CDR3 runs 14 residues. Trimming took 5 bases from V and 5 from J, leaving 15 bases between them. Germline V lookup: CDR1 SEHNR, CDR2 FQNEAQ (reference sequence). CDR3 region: CASSLGQGGYGYTF. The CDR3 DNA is TGTGCCAGCAGCCTTGGTCAGGGTGGGTATGGCTACACCTTC.

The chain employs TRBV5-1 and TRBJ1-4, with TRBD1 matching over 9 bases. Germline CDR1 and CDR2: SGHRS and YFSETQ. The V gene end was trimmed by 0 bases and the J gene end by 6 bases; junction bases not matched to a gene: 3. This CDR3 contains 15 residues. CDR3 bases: TGCGCCAGCAGCTTGGAGGGACAGGGTCATGAAAAACTGTTTTTT. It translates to CASSLEGQGHEKLFF.

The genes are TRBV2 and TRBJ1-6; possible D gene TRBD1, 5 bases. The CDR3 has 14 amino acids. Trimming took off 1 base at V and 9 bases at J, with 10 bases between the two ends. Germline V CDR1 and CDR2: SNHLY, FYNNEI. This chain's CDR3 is CASSEVQGGSPLHF. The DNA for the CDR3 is TGTGCCAGCAGTGAAGTTCAGGGAGGTTCACCCCTCCACTTT. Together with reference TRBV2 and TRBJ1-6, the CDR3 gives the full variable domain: EPEVTQTPSHQVTQMGQEVILRCVPISNHLYFYWYRQILGQKVEFLVSFYNNEISEKSEIFDDQFSVERPDGSNFTLKIRSTKLEDSAMYFCASSEVQGGSPLHFGNGTRLTVT.

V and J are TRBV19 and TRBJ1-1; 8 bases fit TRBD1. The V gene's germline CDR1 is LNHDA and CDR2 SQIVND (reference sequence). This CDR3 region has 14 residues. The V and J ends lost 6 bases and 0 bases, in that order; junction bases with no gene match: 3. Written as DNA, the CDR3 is TGTGCCAGTAGACGGACAGGGATGAACACTGAAGCTTTCTTT. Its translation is CASRRTGMNTEAFF.

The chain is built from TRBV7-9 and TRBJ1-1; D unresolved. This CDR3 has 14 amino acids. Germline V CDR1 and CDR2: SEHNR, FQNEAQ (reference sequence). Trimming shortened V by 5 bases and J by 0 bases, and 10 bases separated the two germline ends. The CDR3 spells CASSPGSMNTEAFF. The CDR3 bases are TGTGCCAGCAGCCCCGGTAGCATGAACACTGAAGCTTTCTTT.

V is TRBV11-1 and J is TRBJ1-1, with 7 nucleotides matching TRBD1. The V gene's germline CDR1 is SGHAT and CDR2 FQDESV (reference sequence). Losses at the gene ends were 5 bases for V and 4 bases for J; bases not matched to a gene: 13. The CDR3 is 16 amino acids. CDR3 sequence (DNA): TGTGCCAGCAGCGTCCGGGACAGTGCCTCGGGCACTGAAGCTTTCTTT. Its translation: CASSVRDSASGTEAFF.

This CDR3 reads CASSFLNTEAFF. CDR3 bases: TGTGCCAGCAGCTTTCTCAACACTGAAGCTTTCTTT. The gene calls are TRBV7-2 and TRBJ1-1; D not resolved. Per the germline V gene, CDR1 is SGHTA and CDR2 is FQGNSA. The CDR3 runs to 12 residues. V gave up 3 bases and J gave up 2 bases, with 4 bases separating them.

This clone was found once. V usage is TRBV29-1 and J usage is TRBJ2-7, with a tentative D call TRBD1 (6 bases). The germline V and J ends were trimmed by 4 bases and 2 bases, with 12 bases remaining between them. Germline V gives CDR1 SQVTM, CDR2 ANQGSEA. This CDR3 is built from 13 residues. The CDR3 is CSVVGGTAYEQYF. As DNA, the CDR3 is TGCAGCGTTGTAGGGGGAACTGCCTACGAGCAGTACTTC.

CDR3 sequence reads: CASSSRGSGNSPLHF. Written as DNA, the CDR3 is TGTGCCAGCAGCTCACGGGGGTCCGGTAATTCACCCCTCCACTTT. V gene TRBV9 combines with J gene TRBJ1-6; perhaps TRBD1 as D (5 bases). Deletions cut 4 bases from V and 6 bases from J, with 14 bases between. Germline CDR1 SGDLS, CDR2 YYNGEE. The CDR3 totals 15 residues.